The 26 T cell receptor beta chains presented below share a single source sample, sequenced in a study of OX40 agonist ivuxolimab in advanced cancers. Assay used: immunoSEQ multiplex PCR; TCRdb lists only in-frame clones, some missing. The sample consists of some 42,000 clones, about four fifths of them appearing once. The specimen comprised CD4+ or CD8+ T cells sorted from blood, sampled in a trial of the OX40 agonist ivuxolimab. These receptors all stem from an adult with an advanced solid tumor such as melanoma, head and neck, liver or kidney cancer.

The V gene is TRBV19, the J gene TRBJ2-2; TRBD1 aligns across 9 bases. Germline values: CDR1 LNHDA, CDR2 SQIVND (reference sequence). V shed 7 bases and J 0 bases; nucleotides not matched to a gene: 3. This CDR3 has 15 amino acids. The CDR3 DNA reads TGTGCCAGTACCGGGACAGGGTCGAACACCGGGGAGCTGTTTTTT. Translated: CASTGTGSNTGELFF.

The chain has TRBV4-3 and TRBJ2-3; TRBD2 might be the D (6 bases). Trimming removed 5 bases at V and 4 bases at J, with 13 bases between. Per germline, CDR1 LGHNA and CDR2 YSLEER. The CDR3 is made up of 14 amino acids. In nucleotides, the CDR3 is TGCGCCAGCAGCACGACTAGTGGGGCAGATACGCAGTATTTT. It codes for CASSTTSGADTQYF.

The rearrangement uses TRBV5-4 and TRBJ2-1; the D gene could be TRBD1 or TRBD2 (5 bases each). Germline CDR1 and CDR2: SGHNT and YYREEE (reference sequence). The CDR3 extends over 15 amino acids. V lost 1 base and J lost 0, with 8 bases in between. CDR3 DNA: TGTGCCAGCAGCTTGTGGGGGAGCTCCTACAATGAGCAGTTCTTC. Its protein product is CASSLWGSSYNEQFF.

On this clone: This same CDR3 is encoded by further DNA sequences in the sample. The chain carries TRBV7-2 and TRBJ1-4; D remains unclear. V lost 4 bases and J 8 bases, leaving 8 bases between the germline ends. In germline, CDR1 is SGHTA, CDR2 FQGNSA. This CDR3 spans 12 amino acids. CDR3 in amino acids: CASSSGGEKLFF. DNA for the CDR3: TGTGCCAGCAGCTCGGGAGGGGAAAAACTGTTTTTT.

This clone has a handful of counts. The chain uses TRBV7-3 and TRBJ2-1, with a weak D call TRBD1 (6 bases). From germline, CDR1 is SGHTA and CDR2 FQGTGA. CDR3 length equals 16 residues. The V end was cut by 5 bases, the J end by 2 bases, with 16 bases between. For the CDR3, the DNA is TGTGCCAGCAGCGATCCGGACAGTCCCCCCTACAATGAGCAGTTCTTC. Its protein product is CASSDPDSPPYNEQFF.

The CDR3 loop reads CASSVGGQGTGLTQYF. The CDR3 DNA follows: TGTGCCAGCAGCGTAGGGGGACAGGGAACAGGTTTGACCCAGTACTTC. V is TRBV9 and J is TRBJ2-5; 9 nucleotides align to TRBD1. Losses at the gene ends were 0 bases for V and 7 bases for J; bases not matched to a gene: 10. The CDR3 runs to 16 residues. CDR1 SGDLS and CDR2 YYNGEE come from the germline V gene.

CDR3 bases: TGCGCCAGCAGCTTCCTGCGGGAGAACACTGAAGCTTTCTTT. Translating gives CASSFLRENTEAFF. This chain uses TRBV5-1 with TRBJ1-1; D gene uncertain. Germline-derived CDR1 and CDR2 are SGHRS and YFSETQ. The CDR3 consists of 14 residues. V lost 2 bases, J lost 1 base, and 9 bases lay in between.

This sequence joins TRBV19 and TRBJ1-5, with D possibly matching TRBD1 (6 bases). The CDR3 consists of 15 residues. V was shortened by 10 bases and J by 1 base, with 17 bases between the two germline ends. Germline V gene sequence: CDR1 LNHDA, CDR2 SQIVND (reference sequence). Written as DNA, the CDR3 is TGTGCCACCCGGGACATCCTGGGAAGCAATCAGCCCCAGCATTTT. Translating gives CATRDILGSNQPQHF. The complete variable domain, with remaining parts taken from reference TRBV19 and TRBJ1-5, reads DGGITQSPKYLFRKEGQNVTLSCEQNLNHDAMYWYRQDPGQGLRLIYYSQIVNDFQKGDIAEGYSVSREKKESFPLTVTSAQKNPTAFYLCATRDILGSNQPQHFGDGTRLSIL.

This clone was counted once. V and J are TRBV6-5 and TRBJ2-2; TRBD2 aligns across 8 bases. V lost 0 bases to trimming and J lost 6 bases; unmatched junction nucleotides: 3. The CDR3 runs 15 residues. CDR1 is MNHEY and CDR2 is SVGAGI in the germline V gene. The CDR3 DNA follows: TGTGCCAGCAGTTACTCTGCGGGAGGTGCCGGGGAGCTGTTTTTT. Protein product: CASSYSAGGAGELFF.

The sample holds a few counts of this clone. The rearrangement uses TRBV7-2 and TRBJ1-2; D is unclear. The ends were cut back, 2 bases at V and 3 bases at J, with 13 bases in the middle. The CDR3 spans 15 residues. The germline CDR1 and CDR2 sequences are SGHTA and FQGNSA. The CDR3: CASSLRSANDYGYTF. The CDR3 nucleotides read TGTGCCAGCAGCTTAAGATCGGCAAACGACTATGGCTACACCTTC. Full variable domain (missing parts from reference TRBV7-2 and TRBJ1-2): GAGVSQSPSNKVTEKGKDVELRCDPISGHTALYWYRQSLGQGLEFLIYFQGNSAPDKSGLPSDRFSAERTGGSVSTLTIQRTQQEDSAVYLCASSLRSANDYGYTFGSGTRLTVV.

This chain links TRBV7-3 with TRBJ2-3; 10 nucleotides match TRBD2. With 6 bases clipped from V and 3 bases from J, the junction kept 3 bases outside the gene matches. Germline V gene lookup returns CDR1 SGHTA and CDR2 FQGTGA. This CDR3 spans 14 amino acids. The CDR3 loop is CASSLAGATDTQYF. CDR3 sequence (DNA): TGTGCCAGCAGTCTAGCGGGAGCGACAGATACGCAGTATTTT.

The V call is TRBV29-1, the J call TRBJ2-5, with 10 bases lining up with TRBD1. The V and J ends lost 3 bases and 3 bases, in that order; junction bases with no gene match: 7. Looked up from germline, CDR1 is SQVTM and CDR2 is ANQGSEA. The CDR3 is 15 residues long. The CDR3 DNA sequence: TGCAGCGTTGACAAAATAGGGACAGGGGAAGAGACCCAGTACTTC. This translates into CSVDKIGTGEETQYF.

This clone was seen only once. The J gene is TRBJ2-3, the V gene TRBV4-2, with 10 bases aligning to TRBD2. The length of the CDR3 is 16 residues. V lost 1 base, J lost 0 bases, and 1 base stayed unmatched. Looked up from germline, CDR1 is LGHNA and CDR2 is YNFKEQ. The CDR3 region has the DNA TGTGCCAGCAGCCAAGGGACTAGCGGAAGCACAGATACGCAGTATTTT. This codes for CASSQGTSGSTDTQYF.

The chain carries TRBV6-5 and TRBJ1-2; D not resolved. Germline V gives CDR1 MNHEY, CDR2 SVGAGI. The CDR3 extends over 14 amino acids. Trimming cost V 0 bases and J 3 bases, with 8 bases left between them. The CDR3 DNA sequence: TGTGCCAGCAGTTACTCGAGGACGGACTATGGCTACACCTTC. Amino acids: CASSYSRTDYGYTF.

The rearrangement uses TRBV14 and TRBJ2-5, with a possible D match to TRBD2 (6 bases). Germline assignment: CDR1 SGHDN and CDR2 FVKESK. There are 18 residues in the CDR3. Deletions cut 1 base from V and 4 bases from J, with 22 bases between. The CDR3, as DNA: TGTGCCAGCAGCCAAGGGGGGAGCTGGCGGGGACTCTCAGAGACCCAGTACTTC. Protein: CASSQGGSWRGLSETQYF.

The gene calls are TRBV27 and TRBJ1-2; D gene ambiguous. Germline V lookup: CDR1 MNHEY, CDR2 SMNVEV (reference sequence). The CDR3 has 14 residues. V lost 4 bases and J 9 bases, leaving 18 bases between the germline ends. The CDR3 region is CASSSLPTGYSYTF. CDR3 coding DNA: TGTGCCAGCAGTTCTCTACCGACGGGGTACAGCTACACCTTC.

The chain couples TRBV2 to TRBJ2-5; weak D call: TRBD2 (5 bases). TRBJ2-7 matches the DNA end more closely, so the J call is doubtful. This CDR3 is 12 amino acids long. CDR1 and CDR2 (germline): SNHLY, FYNNEI. The CDR3 nucleotides read TGTGCCATCACGGGGTCCTCCTACGAGCAGTACTTC. This translates into CAITGSSYEQYF.

The gene calls are TRBV7-9 and TRBJ2-7; 10 nucleotides match TRBD1. V lost 5 bases, J lost 0 bases, and 7 bases stayed unmatched. Germline V lookup: CDR1 SEHNR, CDR2 FQNEAQ (reference sequence). The CDR3 has 16 residues. The CDR3 protein is CASSKTGGTLSYEQYF. CDR3 nucleotides: TGTGCCAGCAGCAAGACAGGGGGCACCCTCTCCTACGAGCAGTACTTC.

The genes are TRBV9 and TRBJ1-2, with no clear D. The CDR3 length is 14 residues. Trimming left V 1 base short and J 0 bases short, with 7 bases between. Germline loops: CDR1 SGDLS, CDR2 YYNGEE. CDR3 loop: CASSVSASNYGYTF. The DNA of the CDR3 is TGTGCCAGCAGCGTATCGGCTTCTAACTATGGCTACACCTTC.

The chain links TRBV6-5 to TRBJ2-1; D is undetermined. The CDR3 is 14 residues long. V was cut by 0 bases and J by 2 bases, with 5 bases left in between. The germline V gene encodes CDR1 MNHEY and CDR2 SVGAGI. CDR3 DNA: TGTGCCAGCAGTTACTCGAGCCCCTACAATGAGCAGTTCTTC. Translation: CASSYSSPYNEQFF.

The V call is TRBV2, the J call TRBJ1-3, with a tentative D call TRBD1 (6 bases). V was clipped by 7 bases and J by 8 bases, with 18 bases between them. The CDR3 runs 14 residues. From germline, CDR1 is SNHLY and CDR2 FYNNEI. Written as DNA, the CDR3 is TGTGCCAGCAAGGGGGAAATGGGTTTGGACACCATATATTTT. Residues: CASKGEMGLDTIYF.

The chain has TRBV9 and TRBJ1-5; no definite D call. Looked up from germline, CDR1 is SGDLS and CDR2 is YYNGEE. V was pared by 4 bases and J by 9 bases, with 8 bases between. This CDR3 has 11 residues. The DNA of the CDR3 is TGTGCCAGCAGCTCCCCGATGCCCCAGCATTTT. Its translation is CASSSPMPQHF.

CDR3 protein: CASSSGTEAFF. The CDR3 DNA sequence: TGTGCCAGCAGTTCGGGCACTGAAGCTTTCTTT. The chain employs TRBV6-5 and TRBJ1-1; D gene ambiguous. V was clipped by 4 bases and J by 4 bases, with 4 bases between them. This CDR3 has 11 amino acids. The germline CDR1 and CDR2 sequences are MNHEY and SVGAGI.

This clone was recorded only once. This rearrangement joins TRBV6-5 to TRBJ2-7; tentative D call: TRBD2 (6 bases). V lost 6 bases and J lost 3, with 18 bases in between. The germline V gene encodes CDR1 MNHEY and CDR2 SVGAGI. The CDR3 spans 15 residues. The chain's CDR3 is CASSPRGAGNYEQYF. The CDR3 region has the DNA TGTGCCAGCAGCCCTCGGGGCGCGGGGAACTACGAGCAGTACTTC.

This chain links TRBV6-1 with TRBJ2-5; maybe TRBD2 (7 bases). The CDR3 sequence is 14 residues long. Germline V gives CDR1 MNHNS, CDR2 SASEGT. V dropped 11 bases and J dropped 4 bases, with 20 bases sitting between them. In DNA, the CDR3 is TGTGCCTGTCGTCGGGGGGCCGGGGGAGAGACCCAGTACTTC. Amino acid sequence: CACRRGAGGETQYF.

The V and J genes are TRBV27 and TRBJ1-1; 8 bases line up with TRBD1. The germline CDR1 and CDR2 sequences are MNHEY and SMNVEV (reference sequence). The CDR3 is made up of 15 amino acids. The V segment lost 7 bases and the J segment 4 bases; nucleotides outside the gene matches: 11. The DNA of the CDR3 is TGTGCCAGCAAACAGACAGGGGAGGTCTTCACTGAAGCTTTCTTT. It is translated as CASKQTGEVFTEAFF.